This T cell receptor beta chain is drawn from a study of T-cell reconstitution after alpha-beta-depleted transplantation in children. Study outcomes and limitations: At day 60, the high TCRbeta diversity found in some patients originated from recipient T cells and thymic progenitors that had survived. Reportedly, alpha-beta T cells present about two months post-transplant originated from several hundred expanded clones of graft origin. T-cell numbers and diversity one year post-transplant derived largely from freshly generated T cells.

This clonotype was observed a handful of times. Its antigen is undetermined. Germline loops: CDR1 ENHRY, CDR2 SYGVKD. V lost 10 bases to trimming and J lost 0 bases, with 15 bases between them. The CDR3 sequence is 14 residues long. A TCRbeta library incorporating unique molecular identifiers was prepared. TCRdb redid the calling of the PCR reads with MiXCR, one entry per CDR3 protein. This table holds more than 200,000 distinct CDR3 sequences, about 15% found once. The chain links TRBV10-3 to TRBJ1-1; no clear D. The TCR sequence derives from a male patient aged 2-15 years who had a stem cell transplant for acute lymphoblastic leukemia, so the T cells may come from the graft donor. The starting material was PBMCs, mostly from graft donor cells, obtained 360 days after TCRalphabeta/CD19-depleted stem cell transplant. This chain's CDR3 is CATSGYSMNTEAFF. CDR3 sequence (DNA): TGTGCCACATCCGGTTACAGCATGAACACTGAAGCTTTCTTT.